The T cell receptor beta chain described here comes from a study of shared clonotypes between healthy human individuals (dated by TCRdb to between 2020 and 2021). Regarding the complete study: The cohort included a few men and a couple of women between 18 and 49 years of age. Per donor, three plates each were used for CD4 naive and CD4 memory, two for CD8 naive, and one for CD8 memory. To estimate repertoire size and how much clonotypes are shared between individuals, the study performed deep sequencing of blood TCR repertoires from roughly five healthy adults. To increase sequencing depth and limit assay-specific biases, different laboratories used diverse techniques to prepare libraries and sequence TCR repertoires. Each donor's leukapheresis produced roughly between roughly 0.85 and 10 billion PBMCs.

On this clone: What antigen it recognizes has not been identified. No base quality information exists; no much larger clone differs at one position.

Healthy HIV-negative adults with no recently reported acute infections or vaccinations were included as donors. Only Caucasian adults living in Nashville, Tennessee, USA were represented among the donors. CD4+ T cells were enriched through magnetic negative selection, after which naive cells were positively selected on CD45RA and the remaining negative fraction served as the memory subset. Blood was obtained by leukapheresis, after which PBMCs were separated by Ficoll-Histopaque density gradient centrifugation and cryopreserved in liquid nitrogen vapor phase. Analytical flow cytometry was used to check the purity and quantity of every magnetically sorted T cell population. Genomic DNA was isolated from every sorted fraction and measured by UV absorbance on a Nanodrop 2000c. Here is what the overall study found, with its caveats: Pairwise subsampling led to the expectation that sequencing depth would affect the degree of clonotype sharing among donors. Naive subsets generally had larger estimated clonotype richness than memory subsets did. Sampling was restricted to blood, and TCR repertoires in tissue are likely to differ from TCR repertoires in blood. Incomplete sequencing was indicated by rarefaction of sorted-subset datasets, despite the large sequencing depth. Roughly 5.2% of naive CD4, 3.5% of naive CD8, 2.3% of memory CD4, and around 0.42% of memory CD8 clonotypes were shared across a few donors. Compared with non-shared clonotypes, clonotypes shared by all four sorted-subset donors had higher generation probabilities. Because the study included only a small number of donors, the genetic and exposure-history diversity represented was limited.

Using the deep immunoSEQ assay, TCR CDR3 regions were amplified from genomic DNA by multiplex PCR. Extracted genomic DNA from each cell subset was spread evenly across all wells of several immunoSEQ 96-well plates, with each plate serving as a replicate. For sorted subsets, each replicate PCR was loaded with approximately 200 ng genomic DNA, equivalent to 30,000 to 35,000 T cell genomes. Purified libraries were measured with a Qubit 3.0 fluorometer, size-checked on a Bioanalyzer 2100, and measured again with the KAPA Library Quantification kit. Every immunoSEQ 96-well plate was sequenced on a dedicated single-read 150-cycle Illumina NextSeq 550 flow cell. The study's processing was this. Because the immunoSEQ output held only junctional sequences and lacked quality scores, the filtering could not match the filtering applied to full-length reads. Sequences were annotated with PyIR, a Python wrapper for IgBLAST v1.9, and V/J genes and CDR3 were assigned using IMGT germline references. Reads were filtered out if the reads had weak V/J assignments (E-value above 1e-6), no CDR3, stop codons, out-of-frame junctions, or ambiguous translated residues. V3J clonotypes were defined as sequences sharing the same inferred V gene, J gene, and CDR3 amino acid sequence. To compute the percentage overlap between repertoires, the number of shared unique clonotypes was divided by the size of the smaller repertoire. Repertoire richness was assessed with RTK rarefaction, the Chao1 estimator, and Recon v2.1 estimates of unobserved clonotypes. For all TCRbeta clonotypes obtained by the gDNA method from several donors, generation probabilities were computed with OLGA. The immuneACCESS repertoire file appears here via TCRdb, limited to in-frame rearrangements. These files lack a portion of the clones; in checked studies, under half of the deficit traces to unresolved V genes, and the cause of the others is not known. Clone size and V and J calls were adopted from that table, with D and trimming inferred from the DNA. The sample has around 1,000,000 clones on record, approximately 75% of them singletons. About 0.89% of the sample goes to the ten largest clones.

The CDR3, from cysteine to phenylalanine, totals 16 residues. The DNA shown is the 48-base CDR3, in frame from base 1. V is reduced by 8 bases and J by 7 bases, leaving a spacing of 27 bases between them. Reading the germline V gene gives CDR1 SGHAT and CDR2 FQNNGV. The V and J genes are TRBV11-2 and TRBJ2-7, with the D gene call left open. The sequence derives from a man aged 18 to 30 in good health. Some clones in this sample may be carry-over from other donors' samples. The sample consisted of memory CD4+ T cells from PBMCs. The label giving this sample's cell subset or site can be read as: CD45RA-negative fraction. The CDR3 region: CASASTGIGSIGEQYF. The nucleotide sequence reads as follows: TGTGCCAGCGCCTCCACGGGCATTGGCAGCATTGGGGAGCAGTACTTC.